This passage covers 18 T cell receptor beta chains from one sample sequenced in a study of blood T cell repertoires in COVID-19 (dated by TCRdb to 2018 to 2021). The library was made by the immunoSEQ multiplex PCR assay. The immuneACCESS repertoire file appears here via TCRdb, limited to in-frame rearrangements. These files lack a portion of the clones; in checked studies, under half of the deficit traces to unresolved V genes, and the cause of the others is not known. Counted in this sample were some 320,000 clones; around 87% of them appeared once. The top ten hold around 8% of the sample. The sequencing input was peripheral blood. The receptors were sampled from a woman in her forties or fifties who had recovered from COVID-19.

V gene TRBV9 combines with J gene TRBJ2-2; 7 positions match TRBD2. This CDR3 comprises 15 residues. Germline V CDR1 and CDR2: SGDLS, YYNGEE. With 8 bases clipped from V and 2 bases from J, the junction kept 9 bases outside the gene matches. In nucleotides, the CDR3 is TGTGCCAGGACACGCCCTAGCGGTAACACCGGGGAGCTGTTTTTT. It is translated as CARTRPSGNTGELFF.

This sequence joins TRBV3-1 (or the pseudogene TRBV3-2) and TRBJ2-7, with D possibly being TRBD2 (6 bases). The germline V gene has CDR1 LGHDT and CDR2 YNNKEL (reference sequence). V lost 1 base and J 3 bases, leaving 10 bases between the germline ends. The CDR3 runs 14 residues. In DNA, the CDR3 is TGTGCCAGCAGCCAAGTGGCGGGGTACTACGAGCAGTACTTC. Translating gives CASSQVAGYYEQYF.

V usage is TRBV5-1 and J usage is TRBJ1-4; D gene ambiguous. The V gene's germline CDR1 is SGHRS and CDR2 YFSETQ. Trimming took 4 bases from V and 4 from J, leaving 17 bases between them. The CDR3 consists of 16 residues. In DNA, the CDR3 is TGCGCCAGCAGCATAATGTCGGGCAGCGGTAATGAAAAACTGTTTTTT. Its protein product is CASSIMSGSGNEKLFF.

This clone was seen a few times. The gene calls are TRBV28 and TRBJ1-1; 8 nucleotides line up with TRBD1. Germline CDR1 reads MDHEN; CDR2 reads SYDVKM. Trimming took 7 bases from V and 0 from J; bases not matched to a gene: 7. The CDR3 consists of 15 residues. The CDR3 bases are TGTGCCAGCATAAACTCAGGGGGCATGAACACTGAAGCTTTCTTT. Residues: CASINSGGMNTEAFF.

This chain connects TRBV6-1 to TRBJ1-1; weak D call: TRBD1 (6 bases). Germline V gives CDR1 MNHNS, CDR2 SASEGT. There are 13 residues in the CDR3. V was cut by 3 bases and J by 3 bases, with 8 bases left in between. The CDR3 is CASSDQGYTEAFF. The CDR3 DNA reads as TGTGCCAGCAGTGATCAGGGGTACACTGAAGCTTTCTTT.

The chain couples TRBV6-6 to TRBJ2-3; TRBD2 agrees at 10 bases. Losses at the gene ends were 6 bases for V and 5 bases for J; bases not matched to a gene: 11. The CDR3 spans 16 residues. The V gene's germline CDR1 is MNHNY and CDR2 SVGAGI (reference sequence). The CDR3 region has the DNA TGTGCCAGCAGCAGGCGGAGCGGGGGGGCCAAAGATACGCAGTATTTT. As protein: CASSRRSGGAKDTQYF.

This sequence joins TRBV10-3 and TRBJ2-7; the match to TRBD1 covers 8 bases. V lost 4 bases to trimming and J lost 2 bases; unmatched junction nucleotides: 4. There are 14 residues in the CDR3. Germline CDR1 and CDR2: ENHRY and SYGVKD. As DNA, the CDR3 is TGTGCCATCAGTGCTGACAGGGGTCCCTACGAGCAGTACTTC. It is translated as CAISADRGPYEQYF.

The J gene is TRBJ1-2, the V gene TRBV2, with D perhaps TRBD1 (5 bases). The V and J ends lost 3 bases and 5 bases respectively, with 13 bases between them. Per the germline V gene, CDR1 is SNHLY and CDR2 is FYNNEI. This CDR3 comprises 14 residues. The CDR3, as DNA: TGTGCCAGCAGTGAGGGGACTGGGATTTATGGCTACACCTTC. Protein product: CASSEGTGIYGYTF.

The chain combines TRBV11-2 with TRBJ2-1; TRBD1 might be the D (6 bases). Trimming removed 5 bases from V and 1 base from J, with 15 bases in between. In germline, CDR1 is SGHAT, CDR2 FQNNGV. The CDR3 has 16 residues. CDR3 nucleotides: TGTGCCAGCAGCCTGAGGGGGTCCGGTTCCTACAATGAGCAGTTCTTC. This encodes CASSLRGSGSYNEQFF.

J is TRBJ2-7 and V is TRBV4-1; possible D gene TRBD2, 6 bases. Germline CDR1 reads MGHRA; CDR2 reads YSYEKL. Trimming stripped 0 bases from V and 1 base from J, with 13 bases between. This CDR3 contains 16 residues. CDR3 loop: CASSQDGAGRSYEQYF. DNA for the CDR3: TGCGCCAGCAGCCAAGATGGCGCGGGGAGGTCCTACGAGCAGTACTTC.

The rearrangement joins TRBV2 to TRBJ2-2, with TRBD1 matching over 10 bases. The CDR3 has 18 amino acids. Losses at the gene ends were 6 bases for V and 1 base for J; bases not matched to a gene: 11. Germline V gene data show CDR1 as SNHLY and CDR2 as FYNNEI. The CDR3 loop reads CASSRDRGTIGNTGELFF. CDR3 nucleotide sequence: TGTGCCAGCAGCCGGGACAGGGGCACTATAGGGAACACCGGGGAGCTGTTTTTT.

The gene calls are TRBV7-2 and TRBJ2-3; the match to TRBD1 covers 7 bases. J gave up 8 bases and V 1 base, and 6 bases lay outside the gene matches. Per germline, CDR1 SGHTA and CDR2 FQGNSA. CDR3 length: 14 residues. CDR3 sequence: CASSLGMDRSTQYF. CDR3 in DNA: TGTGCCAGCAGCTTAGGAATGGACAGGTCTACGCAGTATTTT.

The sample holds one count of this clone. This sequence joins TRBV4-2 and TRBJ2-7, with 9 bases identical to TRBD2. Germline CDR1 LGHNA, CDR2 YNFKEQ. The CDR3 has 15 amino acids. Losses at the gene ends were 5 bases for V and 1 base for J; bases not matched to a gene: 6. The CDR3 loop is CASSLTSGFSYEQYF. CDR3 nucleotides: TGTGCCAGCAGCTTAACTAGCGGGTTTTCCTACGAGCAGTACTTC.

V usage is TRBV18 and J usage is TRBJ1-1, with TRBD1 identical over 8 bases. V shed 6 bases, J shed 4 bases, and the junction held 13 bases outside the gene matches. CDR3 size: 16 residues. The germline V gene encodes CDR1 KGHSH and CDR2 LQKENI. The DNA of the CDR3 is TGTGCCAGCTCTGATAGCGACAGGGGAAGGGCCACTGAAGCTTTCTTT. This encodes CASSDSDRGRATEAFF.

The gene calls are TRBV6-5 and TRBJ1-5; TRBD1 agrees at 7 bases. The V gene's germline CDR1 is MNHEY and CDR2 SVGAGI. Germline trimming cut 9 bases from V and 6 bases from J; bases unmatched to any gene: 11. The CDR3 spans 14 residues. CDR3 bases: TGTGCCAGTGAGGGGGCAAGGTGGAGTCAGCCCCAGCATTTT. This sequence encodes CASEGARWSQPQHF.

The chain carries TRBV30 and TRBJ2-4; no definite D call. Germline V gene data show CDR1 as GTSNPN and CDR2 as SVGIG (reference sequence). V lost 0 bases to trimming and J lost 6 bases, with 9 bases between them. The CDR3 runs to 13 residues. The DNA of the CDR3 is TGTGCCTGGAGTGTAGGTACGGGAAACATTCAGTACTTC. Encoded protein: CAWSVGTGNIQYF.

Comments on this clone: Relative to the germline gene, one junction end is altered; a read error may explain this. V and J are TRBV11-1 and TRBJ2-7; D unclear. CDR3 length: 12 amino acids. Germline CDR1 SGHAT, CDR2 FQDESV (reference sequence). The CDR3 spells CASSPLSSEQYF. Written as DNA, the CDR3 is TGTGCCAGCAGCCCGTTATCCTCCGAGCAGTACTTC.

This rearrangement joins TRBV5-4 to TRBJ2-5; D perhaps matches TRBD2 (6 bases). This CDR3 is 13 amino acids long. V dropped 0 bases and J dropped 5 bases, with 8 bases sitting between them. From germline, CDR1 is SGHNT and CDR2 YYREEE (reference sequence). CDR3 nucleotide sequence: TGTGCCAGCAGCTTGGTTGGAGGGGAGACCCAGTACTTC. The encoded protein is CASSLVGGETQYF.